This is a list of T cell receptor beta chains from one sample in a study of identical twins. TCRdb independently ran MiXCR on the 5' RACE reads; one entry per CDR3 protein. The sample carries about 890,000 distinct CDR3 sequences, 12% recorded once. In addition, the sample was reused for a study of yellow fever vaccine responses in identical twins.

Sequences were obtained from PBMCs. All receptors derive from a woman between 18 and 29 years old in good health. Both conserved end residues are part of each CDR3. D genes are given only for firm matches. Some rows mark clone size as missing; the rest say once, few, many or name a class of expanded clone.

>-|TRBJ1-2|TRBV6-1|TRBD1
TGTGCCAGCAGCCCTCTTCAGGGGGCGCGAGGCTACACCTTC
CASSPLQGARGYTF
>many|TRBJ1-5|TRBV5-1|-
TGCGCCAGCAGCTTGGGGACACCCTATAGCAATCAGCCCCAGCATTTT
CASSLGTPYSNQPQHF
>-|TRBJ2-7|TRBV6-1|TRBD2
TGTGCCAGCAGTGGCGGGACTAGCGGGAGAGGAGAGCAGTACTTC
CASSGGTSGRGEQYF
>many|TRBJ1-1|TRBV20-1|-
TGCAGTGCTAGCCGGCTAGACGGGAACACTGAAGCTTTCTTT
CSASRLDGNTEAFF
>few|TRBJ2-7|TRBV11-2|-
TGTGCCAGCAGCTTAATGGTGTCGTCTACAAGATCCTACGAGCAGTACTTC
CASSLMVSSTRSYEQYF
>-|TRBJ2-1|TRBV10-3|-
TGTGCCATCAGCCCCCGGGGGGCCAACAATGAGCAGTTCTTC
CAISPRGANNEQFF
>few|TRBJ2-1|TRBV12-3/TRBV12-4|TRBD2
TGTGCCAGCACCCCCTTTGGCGGGAGCTCCTACAATGAGCAGTTCTTC
CASTPFGGSSYNEQFF
>few|TRBJ1-6|TRBV6-1|-
TGTGCCAGCAGGCCGGGAAGGGACAATTCACCCCTCCACTTT
CASRPGRDNSPLHF
>many|TRBJ1-1|TRBV2|-
TGTGCCAGCAGTGGACAGGCGCTGAACACTGAAGCTTTCTTT
CASSGQALNTEAFF
>once|TRBJ1-1|TRBV11-3|-
TGTGCCAGCAGCTCAGTTCTTGTAGACAGCTCCACTGAAGCTTTCTTT
CASSSVLVDSSTEAFF
>few|TRBJ2-3|TRBV27|-
TGTGCCAGCAGTCCTACCCCGACCGGTTGGAGCACAGATACGCAGTATTTT
CASSPTPTGWSTDTQYF
>-|TRBJ1-2|TRBV5-4|-
TGTGCCAGCAGCTCCGCCGGCAGACTTAACTATGGCTACACCTTC
CASSSAGRLNYGYTF
>many|TRBJ2-1|TRBV7-2|-
TGTGCCAGCAGCTTCTTGACTGGAGTCGAGTTCTTC
CASSFLTGVEFF
>-|TRBJ1-2|TRBV19|TRBD1
TGTGCCAGTAGTATAGATTGGACAGGAGCCTATGGCTACACCTTC
CASSIDWTGAYGYTF
>few|TRBJ2-1|TRBV7-9|-
TGTGCCAGCAGCACCACAGGAGCTTCCTACAATGAGCAGTTCTTC
CASSTTGASYNEQFF
>few|TRBJ2-2|TRBV5-1|-
TGCGCCAGCAGCCAGCCAGCGCCAAACACCGGGGAGCTGTTTTTT
CASSQPAPNTGELFF
>few|TRBJ2-1|TRBV27|-
TGTGCCAGCAGTCTATGGGCTGGGGTTTTCTACAATGAGCAGTTCTTC
CASSLWAGVFYNEQFF
>-|TRBJ2-1|TRBV5-8|TRBD2
TGTGCCAGCTATTTAGCGGGAGTCTCGCCCAATGAGCAGTTCTTC
CASYLAGVSPNEQFF
>-|TRBJ1-4|TRBV29-1|-
TGCAGCGTTTGGGGCAGAGAAAAACTGTTTTTT
CSVWGREKLFF
>-|TRBJ1-4|TRBV5-1|TRBD1
TGCGCCAGCAGCTTGACGGGACAGAGTAATGAAAAACTGTTTTTT
CASSLTGQSNEKLFF
>-|TRBJ2-3|TRBV19|-
TGTGCCAGTGGGTTAGGGGTCACAGATACGCAGTATTTT
CASGLGVTDTQYF
>few|TRBJ2-3|TRBV6-1|TRBD2
TGTGCCAGCAGTCGGGGAAAGGGACTAGCGGACAAGGATACGCAGTATTTT
CASSRGKGLADKDTQYF
>few|TRBJ2-5|TRBV2|-
TGTGCCAGCAGTGAGGCCGTGCCACGAGAGACCCAGTACTTC
CASSEAVPRETQYF
>few|TRBJ2-3|TRBV10-1|TRBD2
TGCGCCAGCAGTGAGTCGAGACTAGCGGGATTCCGGACAGATACGCAGTATTTT
CASSESRLAGFRTDTQYF
>many|TRBJ2-2|TRBV20-1|-
TGCAGTGCTAGAAATGTGTGGGCGGTCGGGGAGCTGTTTTTT
CSARNVWAVGELFF
>few|TRBJ2-7|TRBV11-2|TRBD1
TGTGCCAGCAGCTTACGGGACAGGGTTCACGAGCAGTACTTC
CASSLRDRVHEQYF
>few|TRBJ2-1|TRBV11-3|-
TGTGCCAGCAGCCCCCTGGAGGGTAATGAGCAGTTCTTC
CASSPLEGNEQFF
>few|TRBJ2-2|TRBV6-5|-
TGTGCCAGCAGTTGGTCCACCGGGGAGCTGTTTTTT
CASSWSTGELFF
>few|TRBJ2-5|TRBV7-8|TRBD1
TGTGCCAGCAGCGGGGACAGGCAAGAGACCCAGTACTTC
CASSGDRQETQYF
>-|TRBJ2-7|TRBV6-1|-
TGTGCCAGCAGTGAAACTCTGTTAGCCCTCGACGAGCAGTACTTC
CASSETLLALDEQYF
>-|TRBJ2-1|TRBV19|-
TGTGCCAGTAGTATAGTAGGCAGGGGAAATGAGCAGTTCTTC
CASSIVGRGNEQFF
>-|TRBJ2-7|TRBV2|TRBD2
TGTGCCAGCCGCCTTTTAGCGGGAGGCGAGCAGTACTTC
CASRLLAGGEQYF
>many|TRBJ1-5|TRBV25-1|-
TGTGCCAGCAGGGAAGCCGGTGGCAATCAGCCCCAGCATTTT
CASREAGGNQPQHF
>-|TRBJ2-2|TRBV28|-
TGTGCCAGCACCCTGGCGGTGAACACCGGGGAGCTGTTTTTT
CASTLAVNTGELFF
>-|TRBJ2-6|TRBV28|-
TGTGCCAGCAGTCCAAATACACTCTCTGGGGCCAACGTCCTGACTTTC
CASSPNTLSGANVLTF
>few|TRBJ1-5|TRBV6-1|-
TGTGCCAGCAGTGGGCCGTCACGCGGTAACAATCAGCCCCAGCATTTT
CASSGPSRGNNQPQHF
>many|TRBJ2-1|TRBV4-1|TRBD2
TGCGCCAGCAGCCAAGTAGCGGGGGGAAATAATGAGCAGTTCTTC
CASSQVAGGNNEQFF
>many|TRBJ2-1|TRBV6-2/TRBV6-3|-
TGTGCCAGCAGTTACAGGGCGAACAATGAGCAGTTCTTC
CASSYRANNEQFF
>few|TRBJ2-3|TRBV20-1|-
TGCAGTGCTGCACCACTGGGAGCGGGTGGAACAGATACGCAGTATTTT
CSAAPLGAGGTDTQYF
>few|TRBJ2-1|TRBV10-1|TRBD2
TGCGCCAGCAGCCTACAACCGGGACTAGCGGGAGGTGAGCAGTTCTTC
CASSLQPGLAGGEQFF
>few|TRBJ2-5|TRBV5-6|-
TGTGCCAGCAGCTTGGCAGGTGACAGTTTCCAAGAGACCCAGTACTTC
CASSLAGDSFQETQYF